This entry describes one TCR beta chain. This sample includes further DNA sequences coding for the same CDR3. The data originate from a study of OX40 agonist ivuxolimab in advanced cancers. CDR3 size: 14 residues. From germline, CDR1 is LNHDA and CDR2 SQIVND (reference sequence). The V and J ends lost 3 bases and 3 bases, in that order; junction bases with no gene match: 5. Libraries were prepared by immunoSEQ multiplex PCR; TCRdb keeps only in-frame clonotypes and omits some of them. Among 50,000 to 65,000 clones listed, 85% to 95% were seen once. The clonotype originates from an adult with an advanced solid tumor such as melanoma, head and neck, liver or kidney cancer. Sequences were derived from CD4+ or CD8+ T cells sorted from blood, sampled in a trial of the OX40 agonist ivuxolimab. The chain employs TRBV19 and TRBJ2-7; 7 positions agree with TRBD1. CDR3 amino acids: CASSIAAGGYEQYF. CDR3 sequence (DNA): TGTGCCAGTAGTATCGCTGCAGGGGGCTACGAGCAGTACTTC.